The 16 T cell receptor beta chains listed next were all sequenced from one sample in a study of post-analysis software for immune sequencing data. General study findings and limits: The study found TRBV5-6, TRBV5-1 and TRBV20-1 among about 5 TRBV segments more frequent in patients than controls.

Carried by the TCR beta cDNA libraries were unique molecular identifiers. A single record per CDR3 protein comes from TCRdb applying MiXCR to the PCR reads. In the table there are about 460,000 distinct CDR3 sequences, around 40% of which are singletons. Antigens of these TCRs are unknown. Specimen: blood. Every receptor here comes from a girl between 10 and 17 years old with multiple sclerosis.

This chain links TRBV9 with TRBJ2-1, with D perhaps matching TRBD2 (5 bases). The V end lost 2 bases, the J end lost 1 base, and 10 bases lay between the germline ends. CDR1 SGDLS and CDR2 YYNGEE come from the germline V gene. There are 15 residues in the CDR3. CDR3 loop: CASSVDYGSYNEQFF. In nucleotides, the CDR3 is TGTGCCAGCAGCGTCGACTATGGGTCCTACAATGAGCAGTTCTTC.

Here the CDR3 reads CSASGASRSYEQYF. The CDR3 nucleotides read TGCAGTGCCAGCGGGGCTAGCAGATCCTACGAGCAGTACTTC. This chain joins TRBV20-1 and TRBJ2-7, with 7 bases fitting TRBD2. The V and J ends lost 6 bases and 1 base, in that order; junction bases with no gene match: 9. CDR1 and CDR2 from the germline V gene are DFQATT and SNEGSKA (reference sequence). The CDR3 runs to 14 residues.

The V call is TRBV30, the J call TRBJ1-1, with D unresolved. The CDR3 runs 11 residues. Germline CDR1 reads GTSNPN; CDR2 reads SVGIG (reference sequence). The V and J ends lost 1 base and 7 bases respectively, with 7 bases between them. The CDR3 bases are TGTGCCTGGAGTGGTGGCAGTGAAGCTTTCTTT. This encodes CAWSGGSEAFF.

This clonotype was seen only a few times. This chain joins TRBV4-3 and TRBJ2-7; no clear D. This CDR3 spans 13 amino acids. V was shortened by 0 bases and J by 7 bases, with 10 bases between the two germline ends. Per the germline V gene, CDR1 is LGHNA and CDR2 is YSLEER. CDR3 sequence reads: CASSQERIKEQYF. The CDR3, as DNA: TGCGCCAGCAGCCAAGAACGGATCAAAGAGCAGTACTTC.

CDR3 residues: CASSPDPGSEQYF. DNA for the CDR3: TGTGCCAGCAGCCCCGACCCGGGCAGCGAGCAGTACTTC. The V and J genes are TRBV5-5 and TRBJ2-5, with no clear D. The J call may be mistaken, given a closer DNA end match to TRBJ2-7. This CDR3 contains 13 residues. Germline V gives CDR1 SGHKS, CDR2 YYEKEE (reference sequence).

The chain has TRBV29-1 and TRBJ2-7, with a possible D match to TRBD2 (7 bases). CDR3 length: 16 residues. Trimming cost V 3 bases and J 0 bases, with 18 bases left between them. Germline V CDR1 and CDR2: SQVTM, ANQGSEA. In DNA form, the CDR3 reads TGCAGCGTTGAGATTCCCGGGGGGCATATCTCCTACGAGCAGTACTTC. It is translated as CSVEIPGGHISYEQYF.

V and J are TRBV7-2 and TRBJ2-7; 8 bases fit TRBD1. V trimming: 5 bases; J trimming: 2 bases; junction bases outside the gene matches: 5. This CDR3 region has 14 residues. Germline CDR1 and CDR2: SGHTA and FQGNSA. In nucleotides, the CDR3 is TGTGCCAGCAGCCAAGTGACAGGGGCCTACGAGCAGTACTTC. It is translated as CASSQVTGAYEQYF.

This clonotype showed up just a few times. This rearrangement joins TRBV29-1 to TRBJ2-7; 8 bases agree with TRBD2. The V gene end was trimmed by 6 bases and the J gene end by 3 bases; junction bases not matched to a gene: 7. The germline gives CDR1 SQVTM, CDR2 ANQGSEA. This CDR3 contains 13 residues. Here the CDR3 reads CSVVPGLDYEQYF. CDR3 in DNA: TGCAGCGTGGTGCCGGGACTAGACTACGAGCAGTACTTC.

The J gene is TRBJ2-3, the V gene TRBV27, with 10 positions matching TRBD1. This CDR3 region has 17 residues. With V trimmed by 10 bases and J by 3 bases, 16 bases remained unmatched. The germline gives CDR1 MNHEY, CDR2 SMNVEV (reference sequence). CDR3 region: CATRQGAGWGSTDTQYF. The CDR3 coding sequence is TGTGCCACCCGACAGGGGGCAGGATGGGGTAGTACAGATACGCAGTATTTT.

This clonotype was observed a few times. The V call is TRBV29-1, the J call TRBJ1-2, with TRBD1 identical over 8 bases. V lost 3 bases, J lost 4 bases, and 7 bases stayed unmatched. Germline values: CDR1 SQVTM, CDR2 ANQGSEA. This CDR3 comprises 14 residues. The CDR3 region has the DNA TGCAGCGTTGATATTGGACAGGGAGGCTATGGCTACACCTTC. Protein product: CSVDIGQGGYGYTF.

This chain joins TRBV3-1 and TRBJ2-7; unclear D gene. The V end was cut by 0 bases, the J end by 2 bases, with 8 bases between. This CDR3 spans 14 amino acids. Germline lookup yields CDR1 LGHDT and CDR2 YNNKEL (reference sequence). The DNA for the CDR3 is TGTGCCAGCAGCCAAGATCGGCTAGCCTACGAGCAGTACTTC. As protein: CASSQDRLAYEQYF.

J is TRBJ2-2 and V is TRBV29-1; 7 bases map to TRBD2. Germline V lookup: CDR1 SQVTM, CDR2 ANQGSEA. The V and J ends lost 8 bases and 1 base, in that order; junction bases with no gene match: 10. The CDR3 loop spans 15 amino acids. CDR3 amino acids: CSHKVGGGNTGELFF. In nucleotides, the CDR3 is TGCAGCCATAAGGTTGGCGGGGGGAACACCGGGGAGCTGTTTTTT.

The rearrangement uses TRBV28 and TRBJ2-7, with a weak D call TRBD2 (5 bases). CDR3 length: 15 residues. Trimming left V 4 bases short and J 2 bases short, with 15 bases between. The germline V gene encodes CDR1 MDHEN and CDR2 SYDVKM. In DNA form, the CDR3 reads TGTGCCAGCAGTTCCGCGGGCCGGGTGACCTACGAGCAGTACTTC. Its translation is CASSSAGRVTYEQYF.

This clonotype came up a few times. The V and J genes are TRBV7-2 and TRBJ2-1; 10 bases are shared with TRBD2. The CDR3 sequence is 13 residues long. Germline CDR1 SGHTA, CDR2 FQGNSA. With V trimmed by 9 bases and J by 8 bases, 7 bases remained unmatched. The CDR3 DNA follows: TGTGCCAGTAAGTCTAGCGGGAGCTATGAGCAGTTCTTC. As protein: CASKSSGSYEQFF.

J is TRBJ2-7 and V is TRBV28, with D unresolved. Germline V gene lookup returns CDR1 MDHEN and CDR2 SYDVKM. V lost 5 bases, J lost 7 bases, and 12 bases lay in between. This CDR3 contains 12 residues. CDR3 sequence reads: CASSTGPPEQYF. The DNA for the CDR3 is TGTGCCAGCAGTACCGGACCCCCTGAGCAGTACTTC.

In its sample, this clonotype was seen a few times. The V and J genes are TRBV5-1 and TRBJ2-5, with 9 bases lining up with TRBD1. The CDR3 length is 17 residues. V lost 1 base, J lost 1 base, and 8 bases stayed unmatched. Germline V CDR1 and CDR2: SGHRS, YFSETQ. The CDR3 DNA reads TGCGCCAGCAGCTTGCAACCGGGACAGGGATCCCAAGAGACCCAGTACTTC. This sequence encodes CASSLQPGQGSQETQYF.